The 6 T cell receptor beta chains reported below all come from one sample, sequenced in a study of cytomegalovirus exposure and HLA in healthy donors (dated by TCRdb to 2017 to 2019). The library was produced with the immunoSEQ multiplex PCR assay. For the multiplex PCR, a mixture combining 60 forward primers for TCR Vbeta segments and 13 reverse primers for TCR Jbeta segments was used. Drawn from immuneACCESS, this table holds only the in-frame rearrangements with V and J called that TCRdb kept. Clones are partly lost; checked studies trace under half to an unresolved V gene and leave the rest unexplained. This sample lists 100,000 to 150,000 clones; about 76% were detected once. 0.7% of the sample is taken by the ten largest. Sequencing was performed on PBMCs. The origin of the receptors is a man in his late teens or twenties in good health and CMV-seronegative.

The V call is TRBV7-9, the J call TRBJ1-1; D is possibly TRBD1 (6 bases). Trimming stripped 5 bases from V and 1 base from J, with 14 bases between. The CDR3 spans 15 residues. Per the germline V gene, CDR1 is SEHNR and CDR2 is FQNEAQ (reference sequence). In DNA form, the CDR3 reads TGTGCCAGCAGCCAAAAGAAACAGGGGAACACTGAAGCTTTCTTT. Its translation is CASSQKKQGNTEAFF.

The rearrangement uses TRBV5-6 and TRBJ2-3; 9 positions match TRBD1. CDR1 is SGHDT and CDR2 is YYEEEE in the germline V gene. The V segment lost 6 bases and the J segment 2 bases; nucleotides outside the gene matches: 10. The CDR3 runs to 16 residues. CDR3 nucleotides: TGTGCCAGCACCCGTGCAGGACAGGGGACCACAGATACGCAGTATTTT. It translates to CASTRAGQGTTDTQYF.

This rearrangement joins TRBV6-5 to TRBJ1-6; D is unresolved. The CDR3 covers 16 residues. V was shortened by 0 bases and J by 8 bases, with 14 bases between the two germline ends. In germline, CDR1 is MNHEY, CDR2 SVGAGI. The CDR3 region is CASSYSTRSQYSPLHF. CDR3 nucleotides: TGTGCCAGCAGTTACTCGACTAGGTCGCAGTATTCACCCCTCCACTTT.

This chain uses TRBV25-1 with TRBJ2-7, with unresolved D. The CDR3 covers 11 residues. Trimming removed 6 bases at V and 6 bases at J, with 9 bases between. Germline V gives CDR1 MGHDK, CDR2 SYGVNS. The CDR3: CASSLLLEQYF. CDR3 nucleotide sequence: TGTGCCAGCAGCCTTCTCCTCGAGCAGTACTTC.

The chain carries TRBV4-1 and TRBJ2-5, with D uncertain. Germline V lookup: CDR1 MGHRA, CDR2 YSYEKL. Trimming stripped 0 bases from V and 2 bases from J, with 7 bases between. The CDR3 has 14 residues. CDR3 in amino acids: CASSQEARQETQYF. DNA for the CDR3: TGCGCCAGCAGCCAAGAAGCTAGACAAGAGACCCAGTACTTC.

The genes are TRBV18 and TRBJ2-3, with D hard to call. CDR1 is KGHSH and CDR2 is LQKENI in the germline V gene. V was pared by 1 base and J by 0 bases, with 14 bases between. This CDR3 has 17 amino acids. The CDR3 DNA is TGTGCCAGCTCACCACGAGCCCTTCCCGAAAGCACAGATACGCAGTATTTT. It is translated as CASSPRALPESTDTQYF.